This T cell receptor beta chain was sequenced for a study of blood T cell repertoires in COVID-19. Study background: Acute-phase and convalescent COVID-19 samples originated in the United States, Italy and Spain.

The CDR3 runs 13 residues. Trimming left V 7 bases short and J 6 bases short, with 14 bases between. The germline V gene has CDR1 KGHDR and CDR2 SFDVKD. The method was immunoSEQ multiplex PCR; TCRdb's version includes in-frame clones alone and lacks a portion of them. The data show under 300,000 clones, with 85% seen just once and roughly 15% held by the top ten. Sequencing was performed on peripheral blood. This chain uses TRBV24-1 with TRBJ1-1, with D possibly being TRBD1 (6 bases). This receptor was obtained from a human donor in a cohort sampled during active COVID-19. CDR3 region: CATRSWDNSEAFF. The CDR3, as DNA: TGTGCCACCAGATCATGGGACAACTCTGAAGCTTTCTTT.